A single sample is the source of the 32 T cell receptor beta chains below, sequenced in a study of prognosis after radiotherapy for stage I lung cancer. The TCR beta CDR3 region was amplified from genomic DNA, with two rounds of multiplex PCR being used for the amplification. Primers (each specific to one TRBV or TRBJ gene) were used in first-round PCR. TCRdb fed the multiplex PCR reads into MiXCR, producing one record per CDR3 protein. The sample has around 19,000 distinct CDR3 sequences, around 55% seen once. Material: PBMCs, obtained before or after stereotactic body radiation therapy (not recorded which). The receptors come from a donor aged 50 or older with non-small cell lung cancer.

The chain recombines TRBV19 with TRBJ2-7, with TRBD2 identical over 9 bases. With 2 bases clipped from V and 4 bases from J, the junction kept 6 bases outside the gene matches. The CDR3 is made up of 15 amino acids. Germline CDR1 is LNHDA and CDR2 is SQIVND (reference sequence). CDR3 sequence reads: CASSISVSGSYEQYF. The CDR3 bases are TGTGCCAGTAGTATATCTGTTAGCGGGAGTTACGAGCAGTACTTC.

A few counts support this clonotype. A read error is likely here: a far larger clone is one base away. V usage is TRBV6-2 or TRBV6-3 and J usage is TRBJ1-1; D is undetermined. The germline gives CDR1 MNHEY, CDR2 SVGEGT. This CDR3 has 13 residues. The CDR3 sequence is CASSHTENTEALF. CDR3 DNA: TGTGCCAGCAGCCACACAGAGAACACTGAAGCTTTATTT.

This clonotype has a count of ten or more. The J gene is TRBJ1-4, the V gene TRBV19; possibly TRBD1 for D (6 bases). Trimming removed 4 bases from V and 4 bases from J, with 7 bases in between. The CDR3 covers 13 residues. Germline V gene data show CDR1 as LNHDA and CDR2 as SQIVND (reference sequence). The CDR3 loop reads CASSRQVNEKLFF. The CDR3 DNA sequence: TGTGCCAGTAGTAGACAGGTTAATGAAAAACTGTTTTTT. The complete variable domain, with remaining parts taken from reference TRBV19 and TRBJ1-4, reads DGGITQSPKYLFRKEGQNVTLSCEQNLNHDAMYWYRQDPGQGLRLIYYSQIVNDFQKGDIAEGYSVSREKKESFPLTVTSAQKNPTAFYLCASSRQVNEKLFFGSGTQLSVL.

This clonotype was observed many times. The CDR3 DNA reads as TGTGCCATCAAACAGGGGGCAGGGACTGAAGCTTTCTTT. This codes for CAIKQGAGTEAFF. The V gene is TRBV6-1, the J gene TRBJ1-1, with 9 nucleotides matching TRBD1. V shed 10 bases, J shed 5 bases, and the junction held 8 bases outside the gene matches. Germline lookup yields CDR1 MNHNS and CDR2 SASEGT. This CDR3 has 13 amino acids.

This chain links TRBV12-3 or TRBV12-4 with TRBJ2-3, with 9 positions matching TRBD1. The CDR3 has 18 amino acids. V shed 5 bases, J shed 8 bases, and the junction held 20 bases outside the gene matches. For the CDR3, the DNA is TGTGCCAGCAGTCCACAGGGGGCTCTATCGGGGGCAGTAGGTACGCAGTATTTT. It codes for CASSPQGALSGAVGTQYF.

The CDR3 is CASSDNARGRGEAFF. The CDR3 region has the DNA TGTGCCAGCAGTGACAACGCCAGGGGTCGGGGTGAAGCTTTCTTT. The rearrangement links TRBV6-4 to TRBJ1-1; possibly TRBD1 for D (6 bases). Trimming cost V 2 bases and J 7 bases, with 17 bases left between them. The germline V gene has CDR1 MRHNA and CDR2 SNTAGT. The CDR3 loop spans 15 amino acids.

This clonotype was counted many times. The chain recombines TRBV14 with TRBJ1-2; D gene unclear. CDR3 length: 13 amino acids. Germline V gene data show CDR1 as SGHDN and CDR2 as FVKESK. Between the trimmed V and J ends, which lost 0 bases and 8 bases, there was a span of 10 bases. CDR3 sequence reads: CASSQDLESGYTF. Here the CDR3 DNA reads TGTGCCAGCAGCCAAGACCTCGAGTCGGGCTACACCTTC.

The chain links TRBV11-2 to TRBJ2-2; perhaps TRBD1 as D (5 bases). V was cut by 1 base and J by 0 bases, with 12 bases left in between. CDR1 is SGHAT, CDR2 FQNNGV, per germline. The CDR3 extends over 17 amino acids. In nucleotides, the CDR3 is TGTGCCAGCAGCTTAGCAAGGGGATCGGCGAACACCGGGGAGCTGTTTTTT. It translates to CASSLARGSANTGELFF. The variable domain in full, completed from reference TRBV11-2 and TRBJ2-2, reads EAGVAQSPRYKIIEKRQSVAFWCNPISGHATLYWYQQILGQGPKLLIQFQNNGVVDDSQLPKDRFSAERLKGVDSTLKIQPAKLEDSAVYLCASSLARGSANTGELFFGEGSRLTVL.

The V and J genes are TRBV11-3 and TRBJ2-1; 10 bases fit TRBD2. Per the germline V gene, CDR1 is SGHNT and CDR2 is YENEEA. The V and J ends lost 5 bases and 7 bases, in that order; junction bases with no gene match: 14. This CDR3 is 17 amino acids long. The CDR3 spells CASSRGSGRSPRNEQFF. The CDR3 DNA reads TGTGCCAGCAGCCGGGGTAGCGGGAGGTCCCCGCGGAATGAGCAGTTCTTC.

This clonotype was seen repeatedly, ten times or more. The CDR3 region is CASSFNRGPDTQYF. DNA of the CDR3: TGTGCCAGCAGTTTCAATAGGGGTCCAGATACGCAGTATTTT. This chain connects TRBV27 to TRBJ2-3, with D possibly TRBD1 on 5 matching bases. Looked up from germline, CDR1 is MNHEY and CDR2 is SMNVEV (reference sequence). Trimming pared 3 bases from V and 4 bases from J, leaving 11 bases between. The CDR3 covers 14 residues.

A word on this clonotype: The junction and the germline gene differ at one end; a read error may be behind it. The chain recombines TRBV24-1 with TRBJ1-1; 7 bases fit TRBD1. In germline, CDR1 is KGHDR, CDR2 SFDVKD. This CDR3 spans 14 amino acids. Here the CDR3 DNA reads TGTGCCACCAGATCAGGGGGGGCTAACACTGACGCTTTCTTT. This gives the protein CATRSGGANTDAFF.

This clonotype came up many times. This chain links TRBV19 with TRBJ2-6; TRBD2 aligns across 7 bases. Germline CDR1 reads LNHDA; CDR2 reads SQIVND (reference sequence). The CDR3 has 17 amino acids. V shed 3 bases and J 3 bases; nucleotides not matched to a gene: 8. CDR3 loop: CASSMGSGIGGANVLTF. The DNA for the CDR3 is TGTGCCAGTAGTATGGGGAGCGGGATAGGTGGGGCCAACGTCCTGACTTTC.

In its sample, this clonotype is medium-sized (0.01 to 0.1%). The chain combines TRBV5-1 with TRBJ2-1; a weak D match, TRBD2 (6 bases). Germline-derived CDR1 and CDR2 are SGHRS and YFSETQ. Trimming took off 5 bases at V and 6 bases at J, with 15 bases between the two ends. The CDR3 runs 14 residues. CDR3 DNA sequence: TGCGCCAGCAGATCAGCCGGGACTTCCAATGAGCAGTTCTTC. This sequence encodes CASRSAGTSNEQFF.

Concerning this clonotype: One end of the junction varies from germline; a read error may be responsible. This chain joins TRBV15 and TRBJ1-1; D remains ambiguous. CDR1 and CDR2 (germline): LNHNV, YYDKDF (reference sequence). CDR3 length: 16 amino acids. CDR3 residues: CATSRVGLGMNAEAFF. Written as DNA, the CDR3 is TGTGCCACCAGCAGGGTCGGATTGGGGATGAACGCTGAAGCTTTCTTT.

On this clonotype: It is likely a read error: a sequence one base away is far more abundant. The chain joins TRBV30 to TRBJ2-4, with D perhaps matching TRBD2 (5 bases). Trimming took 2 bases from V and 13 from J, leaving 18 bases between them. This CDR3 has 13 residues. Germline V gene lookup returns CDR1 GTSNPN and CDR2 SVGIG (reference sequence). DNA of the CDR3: TGTGCCTGGAGTCGTGTTCGGGGAACTGAGCAGTACTTC. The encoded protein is CAWSRVRGTEQYF.

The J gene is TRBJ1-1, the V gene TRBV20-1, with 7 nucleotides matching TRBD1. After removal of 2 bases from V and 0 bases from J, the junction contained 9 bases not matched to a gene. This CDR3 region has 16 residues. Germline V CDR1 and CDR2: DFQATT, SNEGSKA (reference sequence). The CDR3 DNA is TGCAGTGCTAGACGGACAGGACAAACGATGAACACTGAAGCTTTCTTT. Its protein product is CSARRTGQTMNTEAFF.

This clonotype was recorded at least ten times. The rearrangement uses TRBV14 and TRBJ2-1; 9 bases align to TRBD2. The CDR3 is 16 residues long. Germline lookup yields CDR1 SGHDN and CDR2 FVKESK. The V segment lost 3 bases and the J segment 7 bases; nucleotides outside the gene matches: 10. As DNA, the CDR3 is TGTGCCAGCAGCCAGATAGCGGGAGCGGGGAAAAATGAGCAGTTCTTC. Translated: CASSQIAGAGKNEQFF.

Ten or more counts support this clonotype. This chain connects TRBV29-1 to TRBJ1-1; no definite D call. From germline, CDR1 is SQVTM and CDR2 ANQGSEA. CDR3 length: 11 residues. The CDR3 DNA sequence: TGCAAGGTGAAGATGAACACTGAAGCTTTCTTT. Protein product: CKVKMNTEAFF.

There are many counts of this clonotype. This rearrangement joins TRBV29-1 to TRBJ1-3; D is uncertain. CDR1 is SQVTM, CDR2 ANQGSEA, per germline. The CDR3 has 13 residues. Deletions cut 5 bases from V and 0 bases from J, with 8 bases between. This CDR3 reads CSVLPSSGNTIYF. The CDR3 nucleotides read TGCAGCGTTCTACCGAGCTCTGGAAACACCATATATTTT.

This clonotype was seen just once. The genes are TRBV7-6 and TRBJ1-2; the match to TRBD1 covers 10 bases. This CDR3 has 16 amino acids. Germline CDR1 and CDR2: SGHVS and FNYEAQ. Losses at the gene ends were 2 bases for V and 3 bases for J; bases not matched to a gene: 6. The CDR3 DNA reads TGTGCCAGCAGCTTACAGACAGGGGGCGGGTACTATGGCTACACCTTC. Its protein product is CASSLQTGGGYYGYTF.

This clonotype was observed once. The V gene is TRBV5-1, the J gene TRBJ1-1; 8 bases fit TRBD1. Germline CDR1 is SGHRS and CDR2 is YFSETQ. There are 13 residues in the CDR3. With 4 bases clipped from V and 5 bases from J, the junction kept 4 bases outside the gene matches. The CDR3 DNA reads TGCGCCAGCAGCCCCGACAGGGGTACTGAAGCTTTCTTT. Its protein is CASSPDRGTEAFF.

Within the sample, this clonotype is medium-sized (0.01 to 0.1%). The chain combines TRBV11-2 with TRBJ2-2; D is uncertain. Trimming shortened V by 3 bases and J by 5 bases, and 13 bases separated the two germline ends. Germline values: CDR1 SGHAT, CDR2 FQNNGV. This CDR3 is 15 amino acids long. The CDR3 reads CASSLILVGTGELFF. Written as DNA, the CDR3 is TGTGCCAGCAGCTTGATATTAGTGGGGACCGGGGAGCTGTTTTTT.

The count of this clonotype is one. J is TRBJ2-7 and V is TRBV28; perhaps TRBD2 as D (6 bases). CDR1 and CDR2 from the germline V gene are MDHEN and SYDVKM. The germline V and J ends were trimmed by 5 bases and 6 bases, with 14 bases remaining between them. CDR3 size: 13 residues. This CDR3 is CASSGGARCEQYF. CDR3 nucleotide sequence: TGTGCCAGCAGTGGCGGGGCCCGGTGCGAGCAGTACTTC.

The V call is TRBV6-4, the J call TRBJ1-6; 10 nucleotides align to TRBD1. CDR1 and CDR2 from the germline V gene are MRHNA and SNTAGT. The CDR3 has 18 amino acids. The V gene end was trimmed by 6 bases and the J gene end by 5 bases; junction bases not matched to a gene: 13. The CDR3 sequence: CASRTGTGAFLDNSPLHF. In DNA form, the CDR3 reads TGTGCCAGCAGAACCGGGACAGGGGCCTTTTTAGATAATTCACCCCTCCACTTT.

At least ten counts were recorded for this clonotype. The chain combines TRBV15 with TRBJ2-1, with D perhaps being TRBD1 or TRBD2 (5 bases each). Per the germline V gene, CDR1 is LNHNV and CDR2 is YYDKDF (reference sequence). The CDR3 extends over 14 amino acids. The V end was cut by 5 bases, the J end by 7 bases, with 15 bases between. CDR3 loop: CATSGGRRINEQFF. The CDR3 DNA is TGTGCCACCAGCGGGGGACGGAGGATTAATGAGCAGTTCTTC.

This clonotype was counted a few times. The CDR3 sequence is CASSAGSSGNTIYF. The CDR3 region has the DNA TGTGCCAGCTCCGCCGGGTCGTCTGGAAACACCATATATTTT. This sequence joins TRBV11-3 and TRBJ1-3; D gene ambiguous. The germline gives CDR1 SGHNT, CDR2 YENEEA. Trimming stripped 8 bases from V and 1 base from J, with 12 bases between. The CDR3 sequence is 14 residues long.

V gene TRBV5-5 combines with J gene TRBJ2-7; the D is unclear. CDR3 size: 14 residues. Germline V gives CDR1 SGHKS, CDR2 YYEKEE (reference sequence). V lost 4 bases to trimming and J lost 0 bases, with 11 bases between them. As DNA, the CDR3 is TGTGCCAGCAGCCCAGCGCCGTTCTCCTACGAGCAGTACTTC. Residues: CASSPAPFSYEQYF.

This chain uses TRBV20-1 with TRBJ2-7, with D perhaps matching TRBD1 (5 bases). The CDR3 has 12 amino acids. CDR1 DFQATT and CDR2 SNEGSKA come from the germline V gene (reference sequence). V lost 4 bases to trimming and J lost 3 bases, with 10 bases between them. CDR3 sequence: CSAIGQGYEQYF. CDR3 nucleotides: TGCAGTGCTATTGGGCAGGGCTACGAGCAGTACTTC.

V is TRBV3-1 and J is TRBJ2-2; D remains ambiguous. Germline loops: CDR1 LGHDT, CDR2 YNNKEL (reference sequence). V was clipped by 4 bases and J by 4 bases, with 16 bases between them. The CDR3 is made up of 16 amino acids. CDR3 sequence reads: CASSLSGSCGTGELFF. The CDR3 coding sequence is TGTGCCAGCAGCCTTTCGGGCAGTTGTGGCACCGGGGAGCTGTTTTTT.

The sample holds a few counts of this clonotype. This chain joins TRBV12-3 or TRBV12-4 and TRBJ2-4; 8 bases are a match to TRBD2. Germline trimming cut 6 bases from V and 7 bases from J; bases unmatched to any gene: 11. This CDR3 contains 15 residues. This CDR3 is CASSLGAGVWNIQYF. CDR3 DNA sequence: TGTGCCAGCAGCCTTGGAGCGGGAGTGTGGAACATTCAGTACTTC.

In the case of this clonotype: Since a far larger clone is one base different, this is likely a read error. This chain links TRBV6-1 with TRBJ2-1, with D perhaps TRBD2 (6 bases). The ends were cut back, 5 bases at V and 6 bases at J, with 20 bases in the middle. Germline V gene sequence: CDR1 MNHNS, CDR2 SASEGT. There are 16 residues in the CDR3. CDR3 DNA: TGTGCCAGCAGTCCTGCCACCGGGACTCCCGTCAATGAGCAGTTCTTC. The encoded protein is CASSPATGTPVNEQFF.

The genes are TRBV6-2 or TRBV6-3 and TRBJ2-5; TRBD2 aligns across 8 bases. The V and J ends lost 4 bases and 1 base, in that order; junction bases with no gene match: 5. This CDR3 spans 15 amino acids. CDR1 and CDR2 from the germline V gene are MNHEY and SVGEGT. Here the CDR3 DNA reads TGTGCCAGCAGTTTCCAACTAGCGGCCCAAGAGACCCAGTACTTC. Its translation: CASSFQLAAQETQYF.